This T cell receptor (beta chain) is from a study of T-cell memory formation after mild COVID-19. Study information: Clusters of TCRs were largely donor specific.

TCRdb called the 5' RACE reads again in MiXCR, with one record for every CDR3 protein. The sample records around 340,000 distinct CDR3 sequences, around 20% being singletons. This clonotype came up a few times. Material: PBMCs or a T cell subset sorted from them (not recorded which). This sequence originates from an adult woman who had mild COVID-19 (a few samples of this study predate the infection). Cell type and time point are not known.

For the CDR3, the DNA is TGTGCCAGCAGTTTATCCTGGGGGGGGAATGAGCAGTTCTTC. It codes for CASSLSWGGNEQFF. V gene TRBV12-3 or TRBV12-4 combines with J gene TRBJ2-1; 7 positions match TRBD2. Trimming at V came to 2 bases and at J to 7 bases, leaving 5 bases not matched to a gene. The CDR3 is 14 amino acids.